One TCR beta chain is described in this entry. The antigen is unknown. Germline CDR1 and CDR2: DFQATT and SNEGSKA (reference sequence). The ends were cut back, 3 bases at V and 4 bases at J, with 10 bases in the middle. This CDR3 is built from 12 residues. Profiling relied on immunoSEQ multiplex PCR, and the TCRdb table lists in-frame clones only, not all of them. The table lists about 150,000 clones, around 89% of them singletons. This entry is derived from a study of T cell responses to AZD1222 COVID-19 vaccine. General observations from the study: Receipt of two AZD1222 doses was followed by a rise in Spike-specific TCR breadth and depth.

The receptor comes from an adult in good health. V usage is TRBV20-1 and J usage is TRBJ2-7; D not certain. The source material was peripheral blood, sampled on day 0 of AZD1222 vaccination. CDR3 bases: TGCAGTGCTAGTGCTTCCCTTTACGAGCAGTACTTC. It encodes CSASASLYEQYF.